A single sample is the source of the 26 T cell receptor beta chains below, sequenced in a study of cytomegalovirus exposure and HLA in healthy donors. In the PCR, 60 Vbeta and 13 Jbeta primers were used. Only in-frame clones appear in the TCRdb table, and some are missing; sequencing was by immunoSEQ multiplex PCR. This sample has 150,000 or so clones, with roughly four fifths found just once. The sample comprised PBMCs. Receptor source: a man aged 35-49 years in good health and CMV-seronegative.

The chain is built from TRBV6-5 and TRBJ2-1; 8 positions match TRBD2. The length of the CDR3 is 13 residues. V lost 6 bases, J lost 9 bases, and 7 bases stayed unmatched. Germline CDR1 and CDR2: MNHEY and SVGAGI. This CDR3 is CASRITSGGEQFF. The CDR3 nucleotides read TGTGCCAGCAGAATCACTAGCGGAGGTGAGCAGTTCTTC.

The chain is built from TRBV5-5 and TRBJ1-1; D is undetermined. CDR1 and CDR2 from the germline V gene are SGHKS and YYEKEE (reference sequence). V gave up 1 base and J gave up 10 bases, with 8 bases separating them. There are 11 residues in the CDR3. The CDR3 DNA sequence: TGTGCCAGCAGCTTGACTATAGGAGCTTTCTTT. Protein: CASSLTIGAFF.

The chain couples TRBV5-4 to TRBJ2-3; 7 nucleotides line up with TRBD2. The J segment lost 5 bases and the V segment lost 0 bases, leaving 6 bases of the junction unmatched. This CDR3 is 15 amino acids long. In germline, CDR1 is SGHNT, CDR2 YYREEE (reference sequence). The CDR3, as DNA: TGTGCCAGCAGCTTGGCCGGGCGGGAGAAAGATACGCAGTATTTT. It yields the protein CASSLAGREKDTQYF.

V usage is TRBV7-2 and J usage is TRBJ1-3; D perhaps matches TRBD1 (5 bases). Germline CDR1 and CDR2: SGHTA and FQGNSA. The CDR3 is 14 residues long. V lost 6 bases, J lost 1 base, and 10 bases lay in between. The CDR3 protein is CASSSGGSGNTIYF. The CDR3, as DNA: TGTGCCAGCAGTTCGGGGGGATCTGGAAACACCATATATTTT.

The genes are TRBV25-1 and TRBJ2-1; TRBD2 matches 8 bases. Germline assignment: CDR1 MGHDK and CDR2 SYGVNS. V dropped 3 bases and J dropped 8; count of bases not matched to a gene: 6. This CDR3 is 14 amino acids long. This chain's CDR3 is CASSDGLAADEQFF. The CDR3 DNA is TGTGCCAGCAGTGACGGACTAGCAGCTGATGAGCAGTTCTTC.

The CDR3 DNA reads as TGTGCCAGTACCCAACAGGGTTCCTTGAACACTGAAGCTTTCTTT. Translation: CASTQQGSLNTEAFF. The J gene is TRBJ1-1, the V gene TRBV19, with D perhaps matching TRBD1 (6 bases). This CDR3 contains 15 residues. Between the trimmed V and J ends, which lost 7 bases and 0 bases, there was a span of 15 bases. Germline lookup yields CDR1 LNHDA and CDR2 SQIVND (reference sequence).

The chain couples TRBV13 to TRBJ1-1; D is possibly TRBD1 (5 bases). The CDR3 is 11 amino acids. Trimming cost V 7 bases and J 4 bases, with 7 bases left between them. Germline V lookup: CDR1 PRHDT, CDR2 FYEKMQ (reference sequence). CDR3 coding DNA: TGTGCCAGCACGCAGGGCACTGAAGCTTTCTTT. Translation: CASTQGTEAFF.

The genes are TRBV10-3 and TRBJ1-1; possible D gene TRBD1, 5 bases. The germline V gene has CDR1 ENHRY and CDR2 SYGVKD. V lost 6 bases, J lost 1 base, and 6 bases lay in between. There are 12 residues in the CDR3. As DNA, the CDR3 is TGTGCCATCAGGGGGGGGAACACTGAAGCTTTCTTT. Its protein is CAIRGGNTEAFF.

V is TRBV7-3 and J is TRBJ2-6, with D unclear. The germline gives CDR1 SGHTA, CDR2 FQGTGA. The V gene lost 4 bases and the J gene lost 5 bases, with 6 bases spanning the gap. CDR3 length: 13 residues. The CDR3 is CASSSSWANVLTF. The CDR3 DNA is TGTGCCAGCAGCTCCTCCTGGGCCAACGTCCTGACTTTC.

V is TRBV7-3 and J is TRBJ2-5, with D unresolved. The CDR3 has 14 residues. Germline-derived CDR1 and CDR2 are SGHTA and FQGTGA. V shed 4 bases and J shed 1 base, with 10 bases lying between them. The CDR3 region is CASSSSVGQETQYF. In nucleotides, the CDR3 is TGTGCCAGCAGCTCTAGTGTCGGCCAAGAGACCCAGTACTTC.

Only a few counts were recorded for this clone. The J gene is TRBJ2-2, the V gene TRBV4-1; 9 nucleotides agree with TRBD1. This CDR3 spans 16 amino acids. With 2 bases clipped from V and 6 bases from J, the junction kept 7 bases outside the gene matches. Germline CDR1 MGHRA, CDR2 YSYEKL. The CDR3 region is CASSQSRTGEPGELFF. DNA for the CDR3: TGCGCCAGCAGCCAATCTAGGACAGGGGAACCCGGGGAGCTGTTTTTT.

This chain joins TRBV9 and TRBJ2-5, with a weak D call TRBD1 (6 bases). Germline lookup yields CDR1 SGDLS and CDR2 YYNGEE. Between the trimmed V and J ends, which lost 4 bases and 7 bases, there was a span of 8 bases. The CDR3 covers 11 residues. CDR3 region: CASSRGGTQYF. The DNA of the CDR3 is TGTGCCAGCAGCAGAGGGGGGACCCAGTACTTC.

The rearrangement joins TRBV7-3 to TRBJ2-6, with TRBD2 as a possible D gene (6 bases). This CDR3 has 15 residues. Germline V lookup: CDR1 SGHTA, CDR2 FQGTGA. The V and J ends lost 5 bases and 1 base respectively, with 9 bases between them. In DNA form, the CDR3 reads TGTGCCAGCAGCCCCGGGGGTTCTGGGGCCAACGTCCTGACTTTC. This translates into CASSPGGSGANVLTF. Supplemented by reference TRBV7-3 and TRBJ2-6, the full variable domain reads GAGVSQTPSNKVTEKGKYVELRCDPISGHTALYWYRQSLGQGPEFLIYFQGTGAADDSGLPNDRFFAVRPEGSVSTLKIQRTERGDSAVYLCASSPGGSGANVLTFGAGSRLTVL.

This clone was observed once. Written as DNA, the CDR3 is TGCGCCAGCAGCTTTTATTATCCCCTGGGGCCTTTGAGGCACAATGAGCAGTTCTTC. Amino acid sequence: CASSFYYPLGPLRHNEQFF. The rearrangement links TRBV5-1 to TRBJ2-1; D is possibly TRBD1 (5 bases). From germline, CDR1 is SGHRS and CDR2 YFSETQ. The CDR3 runs 19 residues. The V end was cut by 2 bases, the J end by 5 bases, with 26 bases between. The full variable domain, rest sourced from reference TRBV5-1 and TRBJ2-1, is KAGVTQTPRYLIKTRGQQVTLSCSPISGHRSVSWYQQTPGQGLQFLFEYFSETQRNKGNFPGRFSGRQFSNSRSEMNVSTLELGDSALYLCASSFYYPLGPLRHNEQFFGPGTRLTVL.

V gene TRBV6-5 combines with J gene TRBJ2-7, with TRBD2 matching over 8 bases. The germline gives CDR1 MNHEY, CDR2 SVGAGI. The CDR3 is 14 residues long. The V and J ends lost 6 bases and 8 bases, in that order; junction bases with no gene match: 12. CDR3 amino acids: CASRPPGRGGKQYF. The CDR3 DNA reads TGTGCCAGCAGGCCGCCCGGGCGCGGGGGGAAGCAGTACTTC.

The chain has TRBV5-1 and TRBJ1-6; D may be TRBD1 (6 bases). V gave up 0 bases and J gave up 8 bases, with 12 bases separating them. The length of the CDR3 is 15 residues. The germline gives CDR1 SGHRS, CDR2 YFSETQ. CDR3 protein: CASSLGGTLDSPLHF. DNA for the CDR3: TGCGCCAGCAGCTTGGGGGGGACACTGGATTCACCCCTCCACTTT.

This sequence joins TRBV11-2 and TRBJ2-1, with 10 bases fitting TRBD2. Germline loops: CDR1 SGHAT, CDR2 FQNNGV. V trimming: 1 base; J trimming: 5 bases; junction bases outside the gene matches: 11. This CDR3 has 18 residues. This chain's CDR3 is CASSLALLASGSDNEQFF. As DNA, the CDR3 is TGTGCCAGCAGCTTAGCCCTCTTAGCTAGCGGGAGCGACAATGAGCAGTTCTTC. Full variable domain (remainder filled in from reference TRBV11-2 and TRBJ2-1): EAGVAQSPRYKIIEKRQSVAFWCNPISGHATLYWYQQILGQGPKLLIQFQNNGVVDDSQLPKDRFSAERLKGVDSTLKIQPAKLEDSAVYLCASSLALLASGSDNEQFFGPGTRLTVL.

The genes are TRBV21-1 and TRBJ1-2. TRBV21-1 is a known pseudogene. This CDR3 comprises 16 residues. The CDR3 DNA reads TGTGCCAGCAGCAAAGGAGGGGAGGGCAGGGGCGGGGGCTACACCTTC. Its protein is CASSKGGEGRGGGYTF.

The gene calls are TRBV2 and TRBJ1-2, with 8 bases that match TRBD1. CDR1 is SNHLY and CDR2 is FYNNEI in the germline V gene. There are 14 residues in the CDR3. V was pared by 7 bases and J by 7 bases, with 11 bases of the junction left unmatched. This chain's CDR3 is CASTRAGGAGGYTF. In DNA form, the CDR3 reads TGTGCCAGCACGCGCGCAGGGGGCGCGGGTGGCTACACCTTC.

The chain carries TRBV4-2 and TRBJ2-7; 8 bases match TRBD2. This CDR3 is 16 amino acids long. Unmatched junction bases numbered 7, after V lost 1 base and J lost 2 bases. The germline V gene has CDR1 LGHNA and CDR2 YNFKEQ. CDR3 amino acids: CASSQVTREGPYEQYF. CDR3 bases: TGTGCCAGCAGCCAAGTAACACGGGAGGGCCCCTACGAGCAGTACTTC.

J is TRBJ1-5 and V is TRBV10-3; D perhaps matches TRBD1 (6 bases). Germline CDR1 reads ENHRY; CDR2 reads SYGVKD. Trimming left V 3 bases short and J 3 bases short, with 12 bases between. This CDR3 spans 15 amino acids. CDR3 DNA sequence: TGTGCCATCAGTGAAGGGGGGGCCTTCAATCAGCCCCAGCATTTT. As protein: CAISEGGAFNQPQHF.

This chain connects TRBV7-3 to TRBJ2-3; tentative D call: TRBD1 (7 bases). Germline V gene data show CDR1 as SGHTA and CDR2 as FQGTGA. Trimming pared 3 bases from V and 2 bases from J, leaving 18 bases between. The CDR3 spans 17 residues. The CDR3 region has the DNA TGTGCCAGCAGCTTCCAGCCCAGGGGGGAACACACAGATACGCAGTATTTT. Residues: CASSFQPRGEHTDTQYF.

The chain links TRBV7-2 to TRBJ2-5; maybe TRBD1 (5 bases). The germline CDR1 and CDR2 sequences are SGHTA and FQGNSA. The CDR3 is 13 residues long. V lost 5 bases to trimming and J lost 4 bases, with 11 bases between them. The CDR3 is CASSPGPGETQYF. Written as DNA, the CDR3 is TGTGCCAGCAGCCCAGGGCCCGGAGAGACCCAGTACTTC.

The V gene is TRBV19, the J gene TRBJ1-2, with TRBD1 as a possible D gene (6 bases). V was pared by 5 bases and J by 4 bases, with 8 bases between. There are 12 residues in the CDR3. CDR1 and CDR2 (germline): LNHDA, SQIVND (reference sequence). The chain's CDR3 is CASSRTVYGYTF. CDR3 sequence (DNA): TGTGCCAGTAGTCGGACAGTCTATGGCTACACCTTC.

This clone occurred a few times. The chain carries TRBV15 and TRBJ2-2, with TRBD1 matching 7 bases. The CDR3 covers 15 residues. CDR1 and CDR2 from the germline V gene are LNHNV and YYDKDF (reference sequence). Losses at the gene ends were 1 base for V and 7 bases for J; bases not matched to a gene: 6. CDR3 nucleotide sequence: TGTGCCACCAGCAGAGCCGTGGGACAGCGCGGGGAGCTGTTTTTT. Its translation is CATSRAVGQRGELFF. Using reference TRBV15 and TRBJ2-2 for the parts outside the CDR3, the full variable domain is DAMVIQNPRYQVTQFGKPVTLSCSQTLNHNVMYWYQQKSSQAPKLLFHYYDKDFNNEADTPDNFQSRRPNTSFCFLDIRSPGLGDTAMYLCATSRAVGQRGELFFGEGSRLTVL.

This chain connects TRBV5-1 to TRBJ2-3; tentatively, D is TRBD2 (6 bases). The CDR3 has 17 residues. Per the germline V gene, CDR1 is SGHRS and CDR2 is YFSETQ. The ends were cut back, 5 bases at V and 3 bases at J, with 22 bases in the middle. In DNA form, the CDR3 reads TGCGCCAGCAGTGGGGAGCAGGGTACTGGAGGGACAGATACGCAGTATTTT. This sequence encodes CASSGEQGTGGTDTQYF.